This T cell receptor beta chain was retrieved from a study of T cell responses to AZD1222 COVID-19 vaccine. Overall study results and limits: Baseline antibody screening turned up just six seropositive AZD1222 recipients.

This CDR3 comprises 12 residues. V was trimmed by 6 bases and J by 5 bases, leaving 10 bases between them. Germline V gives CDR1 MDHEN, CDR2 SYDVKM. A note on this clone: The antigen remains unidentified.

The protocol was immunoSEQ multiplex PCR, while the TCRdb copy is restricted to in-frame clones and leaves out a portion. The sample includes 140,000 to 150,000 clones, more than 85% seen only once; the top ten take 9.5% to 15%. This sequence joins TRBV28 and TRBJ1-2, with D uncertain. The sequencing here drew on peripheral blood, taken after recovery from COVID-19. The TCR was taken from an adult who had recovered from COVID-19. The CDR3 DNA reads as TGTGCCAGCAGAGCCGGGAAGTATGGCTACACCTTC. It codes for CASRAGKYGYTF.